These T cell receptor beta chains were read from a single sample in a study of ipilimumab plus nivolumab after autologous stem cell transplantation. Profiled with immunoSEQ multiplex PCR; TCRdb holds only in-frame clones, not every one. The repertoire has about 21,000 clones, 75% to 85% of them found once; the top ten carry over 15%. The starting material was PBMCs, obtained in a trial of ipilimumab plus nivolumab as post-transplant consolidation. Receptors were obtained from a male donor with diffuse large B-cell lymphoma. The CDR3 runs from the conserved cysteine through the conserved F or W. D genes are given only for firm matches. Where a row states a size, it is once, few, many or the class of an expanded clone; other rows omit it.

j_call clone_size d_call v_call cdr3_aa cdr3_nt
TRBJ2-7 - - TRBV6-5 CASSYNGSPREQYF TGTGCCAGCAGTTACAACGGCAGTCCGAGGGAGCAGTACTTC
TRBJ2-3 once TRBD2 TRBV5-4 CASSLRRGGQMNTQYF TGTGCCAGCAGCTTGCGGCGGGGGGGACAAATGAATACGCAGTATTTT
TRBJ2-5 - - TRBV6-5 CASSYSSGRVGTQYF TGTGCCAGCAGTTACTCATCGGGGCGGGTGGGGACCCAGTACTTC
TRBJ2-7 - - TRBV27 CASRTASYEQYF TGTGCCAGCAGGACAGCGTCCTACGAGCAGTACTTC
TRBJ2-1 - TRBD1 TRBV11-3 CASSGRGTGTYNEQFF TGTGCCAGCAGCGGACGGGGGACAGGGACCTACAATGAGCAGTTCTTC
TRBJ2-5 - - TRBV2 CASSYQETQYF TGTGCCAGCAGCTACCAAGAGACCCAGTACTTC
TRBJ2-3 - TRBD2 TRBV5-1 CASSLVPGLAGGRSTDTQYF TGCGCCAGCAGCTTGGTTCCCGGACTAGCGGGGGGGCGCAGCACAGATACGCAGTATTTT
TRBJ1-1 - - TRBV9 CASSVVGGTAFF TGTGCCAGCAGCGTAGTGGGGGGCACGGCTTTCTTT
TRBJ2-3 - - TRBV5-4 CASSLDASGTDTQYF TGTGCCAGCAGCTTGGATGCTAGCGGCACAGATACGCAGTATTTT
TRBJ1-5 - - TRBV19 CASSIVGSNQPQHF TGTGCCAGTAGTATAGTTGGCAGCAATCAGCCCCAGCATTTT
TRBJ1-4 - - TRBV28 CASSLSGQGRQSEKLFF TGTGCCAGCAGTTTATCCGGACAAGGCCGACAGAGTGAAAAACTGTTTTTT
TRBJ1-3 - - TRBV18 CASSIGQIGNTIYF TGTGCCAGCTCAATAGGACAGATTGGAAACACCATATATTTT
TRBJ2-5 once - TRBV5-6 CASSLDVKGMETQYF TGTGCCAGCAGCTTGGATGTCAAGGGGATGGAGACCCAGTACTTC
TRBJ1-1 - - TRBV4-1 CASSQVWGVQNTEAFF TGCGCCAGCAGCCAAGTCTGGGGAGTTCAGAACACTGAAGCTTTCTTT
TRBJ2-2 hyperexpanded - TRBV9 CASDPGGAGVPGELFF TGTGCCAGCGATCCTGGGGGAGCGGGTGTTCCCGGGGAGCTGTTTTTT
TRBJ2-7 medium-sized - TRBV30 CAWSPLGNEQYF TGTGCCTGGAGTCCTCTAGGGAACGAGCAGTACTTC
TRBJ1-1 - - TRBV6-1 CAGMGRGFTEAFF TGTGCCGGCATGGGCCGGGGTTTCACTGAAGCTTTCTTT
TRBJ1-2 once - TRBV5-1 CASSLVEGRNYGYTF TGCGCCAGCAGCTTGGTCGAAGGGAGGAACTATGGCTACACCTTC
TRBJ1-5 - TRBD1 TRBV27 CASSLITGGLGQPQHF TGTGCCAGCAGTTTAATAACAGGGGGCCTAGGTCAGCCCCAGCATTTT
TRBJ1-6 - - TRBV7-5 CASSPEMRSPLHF TGTGCCAGCAGCCCCGAGATGAGGTCACCCCTCCACTTT
TRBJ1-1 - - TRBV6-6 CASSYWFGGMNTEAFF TGTGCCAGCAGTTATTGGTTCGGGGGGATGAACACTGAAGCTTTCTTT
TRBJ1-2 - TRBD1 TRBV4-3 CASSQDRDRAYGYTF TGCGCCAGCAGCCAAGACCGGGACAGGGCTTATGGCTACACCTTC
TRBJ2-7 - - TRBV28 CASTLGGAPSYEQYF TGTGCCAGCACCCTGGGGGGGGCCCCCTCCTACGAGCAGTACTTC
TRBJ2-2 - - TRBV2 CASRGRGPMNTGELFF TGTGCCAGCAGAGGGCGGGGGCCCATGAACACCGGGGAGCTGTTTTTT
TRBJ1-6 medium-sized - TRBV5-4 CASSSGTTNSPLHF TGTGCCAGCAGCTCCGGGACAACTAATTCACCCCTCCACTTT
TRBJ2-5 - - TRBV4-1 CASSQASGRQQYF TGCGCCAGCAGCCAAGCTTCAGGGAGGCAGCAGTACTTC
TRBJ1-6 - - TRBV2 CASSEVPGAGSPLHF TGTGCCAGCAGTGAAGTGCCGGGGGCGGGTTCACCCCTCCACTTT
TRBJ1-2 - - TRBV7-9 CASTHGDPNYGYTF TGTGCCAGCACCCACGGGGATCCTAACTATGGCTACACCTTC
TRBJ2-1 - TRBD1 TRBV9 CASSVGVDREYNEQFF TGTGCCAGCAGCGTAGGGGTGGACAGGGAGTACAATGAGCAGTTCTTC
TRBJ2-5 - - TRBV9 CASSVGREETQYF TGTGCCAGCAGCGTAGGGCGGGAAGAGACCCAGTACTTC
TRBJ1-1 once TRBD1 TRBV28 CASSLLTPGQGGTEAFF TGTGCCAGCAGTTTACTTACTCCGGGACAGGGCGGCACTGAAGCTTTCTTT
TRBJ1-3 - - TRBV4-1 CASSLSPGLRNTIYF TGTGCCAGCAGCTTATCTCCAGGGTTAAGAAACACCATATATTTT
TRBJ1-3 - - TRBV6-5 CASSSTMTENTIYF TGTGCCAGCAGTTCCACCATGACAGAGAACACCATATATTTT